One and the same sample provided the 14 T cell receptor beta chains below, sequenced in a study of CD8 T cells in Susac syndrome (dated by TCRdb to between 2018 and 2021). Libraries were made using the immunoSEQ multiplex PCR assay. RNA was extracted using the RNeasy kit, and roughly 0.45 to 1 ug of the RNA was reverse transcribed with random hexamers. TCRdb reanalyzed the raw reads on its own, using fastp at Q25 for trimming and MiXCR for clone calling, and kept in-frame beta chains. Rows with a matching CDR3 protein are joined into one entry that keeps the most common DNA and genes. This sample lists under 550,000 distinct CDR3 sequences; roughly 85% were detected once. Roughly 0.1% of the sample is in the top ten clones. The sample taken for sequencing was CD8+ T cells from PBMCs. The receptors come from a human donor with multiple sclerosis.

The gene calls are TRBV25-1 and TRBJ2-1, with TRBD2 as a possible D gene (5 bases). Germline lookup yields CDR1 MGHDK and CDR2 SYGVNS. The CDR3 runs to 15 residues. The ends were cut back, 5 bases at V and 5 bases at J, with 16 bases in the middle. The CDR3 bases are TGTGCCAGCAGTCCGGAGGCGGACGGACACAATGAGCAGTTCTTC. Translated, it gives CASSPEADGHNEQFF.

The chain is built from TRBV12-3 or TRBV12-4 and TRBJ1-5; possibly TRBD1 for D (5 bases). V dropped 3 bases and J dropped 9 bases, with 12 bases sitting between them. This CDR3 has 13 residues. In nucleotides, the CDR3 is TGTGCCAGCAGTTTTGGGGCCGCTCGGCCCCAGCATTTT. Translation: CASSFGAARPQHF.

The chain is built from TRBV4-1 and TRBJ2-1; possibly TRBD1 for D (6 bases). The CDR3 extends over 15 amino acids. V shed 0 bases and J shed 8 bases, with 14 bases lying between them. Germline CDR1 reads MGHRA; CDR2 reads YSYEKL. Here the CDR3 reads CASSQEGLQGDEQFF. DNA of the CDR3: TGCGCCAGCAGCCAAGAGGGGCTACAGGGCGATGAGCAGTTCTTC.

J is TRBJ2-6 and V is TRBV4-1; a possible D gene is TRBD1 (7 bases). V lost 4 bases to trimming and J lost 3 bases, with 19 bases between them. The CDR3 spans 18 residues. Germline V gives CDR1 MGHRA, CDR2 YSYEKL. The CDR3 nucleotides read TGCGCCAGCAGCCCGATCGGGACAGCGGGCTTTGGGGCCAACGTCCTGACTTTC. This sequence encodes CASSPIGTAGFGANVLTF.

V usage is TRBV5-4 and J usage is TRBJ2-5; no firm D call. The CDR3 is 16 amino acids. The V gene's germline CDR1 is SGHNT and CDR2 YYREEE (reference sequence). The V end was cut by 0 bases, the J end by 5 bases, with 17 bases between. The CDR3 spells CASSLAMDLVGETQYF. The CDR3 DNA reads as TGTGCCAGCAGCTTGGCAATGGACCTAGTCGGGGAGACCCAGTACTTC.

The chain carries TRBV5-1 and TRBJ2-5, with TRBD2 matching 7 bases. Per the germline V gene, CDR1 is SGHRS and CDR2 is YFSETQ. Trimming at V came to 0 bases and at J to 5 bases, leaving 7 bases not matched to a gene. The CDR3 is 15 residues long. The CDR3 DNA sequence: TGCGCCAGCAGCTTGGAAGGGACTACCGGGGAGACCCAGTACTTC. Translation: CASSLEGTTGETQYF. The full variable domain, with the rest looked up from reference TRBV5-1 and TRBJ2-5, is KAGVTQTPRYLIKTRGQQVTLSCSPISGHRSVSWYQQTPGQGLQFLFEYFSETQRNKGNFPGRFSGRQFSNSRSEMNVSTLELGDSALYLCASSLEGTTGETQYFGPGTRLLVL.

The rearrangement joins TRBV27 to TRBJ2-3; 12 nucleotides agree with TRBD2. J lost 4 bases, V lost 5 bases, and 7 bases had no gene match. The CDR3 sequence is 16 residues long. The germline gives CDR1 MNHEY, CDR2 SMNVEV (reference sequence). The CDR3 DNA reads TGTGCCAGCAGTCTCCGACTAGCGGGAGTTTCAGATACGCAGTATTTT. It translates to CASSLRLAGVSDTQYF.

The chain links TRBV11-2 to TRBJ2-7; D is ambiguous. From germline, CDR1 is SGHAT and CDR2 FQNNGV. Trimming cost V 1 base and J 0 bases, with 16 bases left between them. The CDR3 covers 17 residues. Here the CDR3 reads CASSLAATPTPSYEQYF. In DNA, the CDR3 is TGTGCCAGCAGCTTAGCCGCGACCCCTACCCCCTCCTACGAGCAGTACTTC.

This sequence joins TRBV12-3 or TRBV12-4 and TRBJ2-7; D is ambiguous. This CDR3 region has 11 residues. Trimming took off 3 bases at V and 6 bases at J, with 6 bases between the two ends. This CDR3 reads CASSLGFEQYF. CDR3 nucleotide sequence: TGTGCCAGCAGTTTGGGTTTCGAGCAGTACTTC.

This sequence joins TRBV7-6 and TRBJ2-1; D unclear. Trimming took 0 bases from V and 0 from J, leaving 12 bases between them. The CDR3 contains 17 residues. Germline loops: CDR1 SGHVS, CDR2 FNYEAQ. CDR3 nucleotide sequence: TGTGCCAGCAGCTTAGCGGCCCACCTGAGCTCCTACAATGAGCAGTTCTTC. Its translation is CASSLAAHLSSYNEQFF.

This chain connects TRBV20-1 to TRBJ2-7; D gene unclear. The CDR3 length is 13 residues. Germline CDR1 and CDR2: DFQATT and SNEGSKA (reference sequence). V was clipped by 4 bases and J by 0 bases, with 10 bases between them. The CDR3 loop is CSATGRSSYEQYF. CDR3 sequence (DNA): TGCAGTGCTACCGGACGGAGCTCCTACGAGCAGTACTTC.

The chain combines TRBV20-1 with TRBJ2-7; D might be TRBD2 (6 bases). The germline V and J ends were trimmed by 1 base and 2 bases, with 9 bases remaining between them. Germline CDR1 is DFQATT and CDR2 is SNEGSKA (reference sequence). The CDR3 length is 13 residues. The CDR3 DNA is TGCAGTGCTAGAGTTACGGGGGCCTACGAGCAGTACTTC. Protein: CSARVTGAYEQYF.

This clonotype was counted a single time. The V gene is TRBV6-5, the J gene TRBJ1-1; no definite D call. Germline-derived CDR1 and CDR2 are MNHEY and SVGAGI. The CDR3 runs to 17 residues. The V end was cut by 2 bases, the J end by 4 bases, with 20 bases between. Here the CDR3 reads CASSYMAEGRGGTEAFF. The CDR3 bases are TGTGCCAGCAGTTACATGGCTGAAGGGAGAGGTGGCACTGAAGCTTTCTTT.

This chain joins TRBV15 and TRBJ2-1; D call uncertain. Trimming removed 2 bases from V and 1 base from J, with 6 bases in between. The germline V gene encodes CDR1 LNHNV and CDR2 YYDKDF (reference sequence). The CDR3 runs 14 residues. This CDR3 reads CATSRTDSYNEQFF. CDR3 DNA sequence: TGTGCCACCAGCAGAACAGATTCCTACAATGAGCAGTTCTTC.